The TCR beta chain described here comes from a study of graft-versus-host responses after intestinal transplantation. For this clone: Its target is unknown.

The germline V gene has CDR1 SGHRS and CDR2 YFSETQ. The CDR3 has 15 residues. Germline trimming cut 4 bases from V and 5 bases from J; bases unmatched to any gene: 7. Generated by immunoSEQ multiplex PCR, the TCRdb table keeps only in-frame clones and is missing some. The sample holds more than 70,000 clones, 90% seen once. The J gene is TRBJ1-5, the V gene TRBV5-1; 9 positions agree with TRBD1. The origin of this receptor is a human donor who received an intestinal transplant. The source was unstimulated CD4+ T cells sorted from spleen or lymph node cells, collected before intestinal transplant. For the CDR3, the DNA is TGCGCCAGCAGCCTAACAGGGGGCGGGGATCAGCCCCAGCATTTT. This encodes CASSLTGGGDQPQHF.